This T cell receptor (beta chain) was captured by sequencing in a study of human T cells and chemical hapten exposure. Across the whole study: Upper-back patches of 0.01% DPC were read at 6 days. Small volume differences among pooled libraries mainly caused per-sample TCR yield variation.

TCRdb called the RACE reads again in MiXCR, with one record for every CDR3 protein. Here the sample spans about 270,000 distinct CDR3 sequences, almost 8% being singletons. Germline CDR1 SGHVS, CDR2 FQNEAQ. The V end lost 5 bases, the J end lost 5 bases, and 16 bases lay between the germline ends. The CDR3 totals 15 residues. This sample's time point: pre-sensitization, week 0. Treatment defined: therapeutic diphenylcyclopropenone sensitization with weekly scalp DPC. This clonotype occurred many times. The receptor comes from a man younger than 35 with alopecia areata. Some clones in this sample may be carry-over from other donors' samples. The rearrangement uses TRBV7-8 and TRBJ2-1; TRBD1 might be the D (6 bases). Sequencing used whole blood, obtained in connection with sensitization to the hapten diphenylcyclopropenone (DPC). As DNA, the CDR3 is TGTGCCAGCAGCCGAGACCAGGGGTCCCACAATGAGCAGTTCTTC. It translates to CASSRDQGSHNEQFF.